A selection of T cell receptor beta chains follows, all from one sample in a study of cytotoxic CD8 clonotypes in ibrutinib-treated CLL. Method: immunoSEQ multiplex PCR; TCRdb's copy keeps in-frame clones and lacks some. The sample shows about 140,000 clones, around 81% of them seen only once. Sequenced here: PBMCs, sampled after 36 months of ibrutinib treatment. The receptors shown here come from a human donor with chronic lymphocytic leukemia. CDR3s include the opening cysteine and the closing phenylalanine or tryptophan. The D gene is left open where the match is weak. Clone size appears in some rows only: once, few, many, or a class for an expanded clone.

J gene: TRBJ2-7; clone size: .; V gene: TRBV27; D gene: TRBD1; CDR3 DNA: TGTGCCAGCAGTTGGGGGACAGGGTTCAACGAGCAGTACTTC; CDR3 protein: CASSWGTGFNEQYF
J gene: TRBJ1-4; clone size: .; V gene: TRBV7-9; D gene: TRBD1; CDR3 DNA: TGTGCCAGCAGCTCCCCCCCAGGGGGTGAAAAACTGTTTTTT; CDR3 protein: CASSSPPGGEKLFF
J gene: TRBJ1-2; clone size: .; V gene: TRBV6-5; D gene: .; CDR3 DNA: TGTGCCAGCAGTTACTCTGCGGGGCGGAGTAACTATGGCTACACCTTC; CDR3 protein: CASSYSAGRSNYGYTF
J gene: TRBJ2-7; clone size: .; V gene: TRBV7-2; D gene: TRBD1; CDR3 DNA: TGTGCCAGCAGCCCGTGGGACAGGGGTGACGAGCAGTACTTC; CDR3 protein: CASSPWDRGDEQYF
J gene: TRBJ1-1; clone size: .; V gene: TRBV7-8; D gene: .; CDR3 DNA: TGTGCCAGCAGCTTCACCCCGGGGGTACCGAACACTGAAGCTTTCTTT; CDR3 protein: CASSFTPGVPNTEAFF
J gene: TRBJ2-5; clone size: .; V gene: TRBV9; D gene: TRBD2; CDR3 DNA: TGTGCCAGCAGCGCCTCGGGACTAGAGGAGACCCAGTACTTC; CDR3 protein: CASSASGLEETQYF
J gene: TRBJ2-3; clone size: .; V gene: TRBV2; D gene: .; CDR3 DNA: TGTGCCAGCAGTGACCCTGTGCAGTTCACAGATACGCAGTATTTT; CDR3 protein: CASSDPVQFTDTQYF
J gene: TRBJ2-3; clone size: .; V gene: TRBV28; D gene: .; CDR3 DNA: TGTGCCAGCAGTTTGTGGGTGGCTGATACGCAGTATTTT; CDR3 protein: CASSLWVADTQYF
J gene: TRBJ2-5; clone size: .; V gene: TRBV6-1; D gene: TRBD2; CDR3 DNA: TGTGCCAGCAGACCGGCGGGGGGAGGAGAGACCCAGTACTTC; CDR3 protein: CASRPAGGGETQYF
J gene: TRBJ2-5; clone size: .; V gene: TRBV11-2; D gene: .; CDR3 DNA: TGTGCCAGCAGCTCCGGCCTGGGAGAGACCCAGTACTTC; CDR3 protein: CASSSGLGETQYF
J gene: TRBJ1-2; clone size: few; V gene: TRBV5-4; D gene: .; CDR3 DNA: TGTGCCAGCAGCCCTACGCCCGGACAGCCCTATGGCTACACCTTC; CDR3 protein: CASSPTPGQPYGYTF
J gene: TRBJ1-4; clone size: .; V gene: TRBV28; D gene: .; CDR3 DNA: .; CDR3 protein: CASSSSGTGIVKLFF
J gene: TRBJ1-5; clone size: few; V gene: TRBV30; D gene: .; CDR3 DNA: TGTGCCTGGAGTGTATTGGATTCCAATCAGCCCCAGCATTTT; CDR3 protein: CAWSVLDSNQPQHF
J gene: TRBJ1-2; clone size: .; V gene: TRBV9; D gene: TRBD1; CDR3 DNA: TGTGCCAGCAGCGAAGGGACAGGTTCAGGGTCTGGCTACACCTTC; CDR3 protein: CASSEGTGSGSGYTF
J gene: TRBJ1-5; clone size: .; V gene: TRBV30; D gene: .; CDR3 DNA: TGTGCCTGGAGTAACAGGGACAATCAGCCCCAGCATTTT; CDR3 protein: CAWSNRDNQPQHF
J gene: TRBJ1-5; clone size: .; V gene: TRBV5-8; D gene: .; CDR3 DNA: TGTGCCAGCACCCCAGGAGGGGGTCATAATCAGCCCCAGCATTTT; CDR3 protein: CASTPGGGHNQPQHF
J gene: TRBJ2-1; clone size: .; V gene: TRBV27; D gene: TRBD2; CDR3 DNA: TGTGCCAGCAGTTACGACCCGGGGAGGGGCAATGAGCAGTTCTTC; CDR3 protein: CASSYDPGRGNEQFF
J gene: TRBJ1-2; clone size: .; V gene: TRBV27; D gene: .; CDR3 DNA: TGTGCCAGCAGTTCCTTGGACAAGACTAACTATGGCTACACCTTC; CDR3 protein: CASSSLDKTNYGYTF
J gene: TRBJ2-1; clone size: .; V gene: TRBV7-3; D gene: .; CDR3 DNA: TGTGCCAGCAGCCACACGGGGGGCGAGCAGTTCTTC; CDR3 protein: CASSHTGGEQFF
J gene: TRBJ1-1; clone size: .; V gene: TRBV10-3; D gene: .; CDR3 DNA: TGTCAATCCCGGGCCTCGGGGGGCACTGAAGCTTTCTTT; CDR3 protein: CQSRASGGTEAFF
J gene: TRBJ2-3; clone size: .; V gene: TRBV5-1; D gene: TRBD2; CDR3 DNA: TGCGCCAGCAGCTTGGGGGTAGGAGCGGGAAGCACAGATACGCAGTATTTT; CDR3 protein: CASSLGVGAGSTDTQYF
J gene: TRBJ1-1; clone size: .; V gene: TRBV9; D gene: .; CDR3 DNA: TGTGTCAGCAGCCCCCGGACCTCCCGAGGGACTGAAGCTTTCTTT; CDR3 protein: CVSSPRTSRGTEAFF
J gene: TRBJ1-2; clone size: .; V gene: TRBV29-1; D gene: TRBD1; CDR3 DNA: TGCAGCGTTTCCGACAGGGGAAGAAACTATGGCTACACCTTC; CDR3 protein: CSVSDRGRNYGYTF
J gene: TRBJ1-6; clone size: .; V gene: TRBV10-2; D gene: .; CDR3 DNA: TGCGCCAGCAGTGAGTCCGGGTCAGGGTTGAGCTCCTATAATTCACCCCTCCACTTT; CDR3 protein: CASSESGSGLSSYNSPLHF
J gene: TRBJ2-7; clone size: .; V gene: TRBV25-1; D gene: .; CDR3 DNA: TGTGCCAGCAGTGAAAGACCAGGGAAAACCGAGCAGTACTTC; CDR3 protein: CASSERPGKTEQYF
J gene: TRBJ2-7; clone size: .; V gene: TRBV4-1; D gene: .; CDR3 DNA: TGCGCCAGCAGCCAAGATCTCCTCCCCTACGAGCAGTACTTC; CDR3 protein: CASSQDLLPYEQYF
J gene: TRBJ1-6; clone size: .; V gene: TRBV27; D gene: .; CDR3 DNA: TGTGCCAGCGAGTGGCCCCCCCTCCACTTT; CDR3 protein: CASEWPPLHF
J gene: TRBJ2-6; clone size: once; V gene: TRBV5-1; D gene: .; CDR3 DNA: TGCGCCAGCAGCTTGGAGAGGGGGGCCAACGTCCTGACTTTC; CDR3 protein: CASSLERGANVLTF
J gene: TRBJ2-5; clone size: .; V gene: TRBV5-1; D gene: TRBD2; CDR3 DNA: TGCGCCAGCAGCTCCGGGACTAGCGGGGGATACCAAGAGACCCAGTACTTC; CDR3 protein: CASSSGTSGGYQETQYF
J gene: TRBJ2-3; clone size: .; V gene: TRBV7-8; D gene: .; CDR3 DNA: TGTGCCAGCAGCTTAGTCGGCCCTTCAGATACGCAGTATTTT; CDR3 protein: CASSLVGPSDTQYF
J gene: TRBJ1-5; clone size: .; V gene: TRBV27; D gene: .; CDR3 DNA: TGTGCCAGCAGTTCCTCTCCCAATCAGCCCCAGCATTTT; CDR3 protein: CASSSSPNQPQHF
J gene: TRBJ1-1; clone size: .; V gene: TRBV7-9; D gene: .; CDR3 DNA: TGTGCCGTCCCCACCGGGGAGTACGGGACTGAAGCTTTCTTT; CDR3 protein: CAVPTGEYGTEAFF
J gene: TRBJ1-1; clone size: .; V gene: TRBV5-1; D gene: .; CDR3 DNA: TGCGCCAGCAGCTATGGATTGTCTCACCCTGAAGCTTTCTTT; CDR3 protein: CASSYGLSHPEAFF
J gene: TRBJ1-2; clone size: .; V gene: TRBV18; D gene: TRBD1; CDR3 DNA: TGTGCCAGCTCACCGACAGGGGGCGCCTCCTATGGCTACACCTTC; CDR3 protein: CASSPTGGASYGYTF
J gene: TRBJ1-1; clone size: .; V gene: TRBV5-1; D gene: .; CDR3 DNA: TGCGCCAGCAGCTTGGGGGTAGAGGGAGGTGAAGCTTTCTTT; CDR3 protein: CASSLGVEGGEAFF
J gene: TRBJ1-1; clone size: .; V gene: TRBV5-4; D gene: .; CDR3 DNA: TGTGCCAGCGGCCCCGACAGACGATCTTTGAACACTGAAGCTTTCTTT; CDR3 protein: CASGPDRRSLNTEAFF
J gene: TRBJ2-7; clone size: .; V gene: TRBV11-2; D gene: TRBD1; CDR3 DNA: TGTGCCAGCAGTTCTACCGGGACAGGGGTGTACGAGCAGTACTTC; CDR3 protein: CASSSTGTGVYEQYF
J gene: TRBJ1-1; clone size: few; V gene: TRBV30; D gene: .; CDR3 DNA: TGTGCCTGGAGTCCACTGGGCACTGAAGCTTTCTTT; CDR3 protein: CAWSPLGTEAFF